The 15 T cell receptor beta chains given below trace back to one sample, sequenced in a study of T cells in Graves' hyperthyroidism and ophthalmopathy (dated by TCRdb to 2018 to 2020). The library was produced with multiplex PCR. Instrument used: Illumina HiSeq 2000. The TCR beta CDR3 regions were amplified from RNA transcripts. The first round of RT-PCR for the TCR CDR3 was performed with the HTBI primer set and the Qiagen OneStep RT-PCR kit. TCRdb passed the public sequencing reads through fastp at Q25 and MiXCR, retaining productive beta sequences. Rows with one shared CDR3 protein collapse into an entry with the most common genes and DNA. The sample contains about 560,000 distinct CDR3 sequences, 15% to 19% of them found a single time. Together, the top ten hold roughly 7.3% of the sample. The sequenced sample was blood. The receptor set was obtained from a woman in her twenties or thirties with Graves' hyperthyroidism.

About this clonotype: This may come from a read error, since a much larger clone is one base off. V and J are TRBV20-1 and TRBJ2-1, with D possibly TRBD2 on 7 matching bases. The J call may be faulty, since TRBJ2-7 better matches the DNA end. This CDR3 spans 15 amino acids. Germline CDR1 reads DFQATT; CDR2 reads SNEGSKA (reference sequence). Written as DNA, the CDR3 is TGCAGTGCCACCTTATTAGCGGGCCGGGACAATGAGCAGTACTTC. Protein product: CSATLLAGRDNEQYF.

In this sample, this clonotype turned up many times. This chain links TRBV6-1 with TRBJ1-1; 7 bases map to TRBD1. After removal of 6 bases from V and 6 bases from J, the junction contained 7 bases not matched to a gene. Germline V gives CDR1 MNHNS, CDR2 SASEGT. The CDR3 loop spans 13 amino acids. The DNA of the CDR3 is TGTGCCAGCAGGCCCCGACAGGGATCTGAAGCTTTCTTT. Amino acids: CASRPRQGSEAFF.

This clonotype was observed at least ten times. J is TRBJ2-1 and V is TRBV3-1; 9 bases map to TRBD2. The ends lost 0 bases at V and 7 bases at J; junction bases unmatched: 7. The CDR3 totals 16 residues. The germline gives CDR1 LGHDT, CDR2 YNNKEL (reference sequence). CDR3 amino acids: CASSQDGGRALNEQFF. The CDR3 nucleotides read TGTGCCAGCAGCCAAGACGGCGGGAGGGCCTTAAATGAGCAGTTCTTC.

The chain has TRBV6-2 or TRBV6-3 and TRBJ2-4, with 9 bases fitting TRBD1. The J call is in doubt because the DNA end fits TRBJ2-1 better. This CDR3 is 16 amino acids long. Germline V gene lookup returns CDR1 MNHEY and CDR2 SVGEGT. CDR3 amino acids: CASSYPRDREGNIQFF. The CDR3 DNA follows: TGTGCCAGCAGTTACCCCCGGGACAGGGAGGGGAACATTCAGTTCTTC.

This clonotype occurred many times. The gene calls are TRBV7-2 and TRBJ2-7; TRBD2 matches at 8 bases. Germline loops: CDR1 SGHTA, CDR2 FQGNSA. The CDR3 consists of 15 residues. V gave up 8 bases and J gave up 0 bases; unmatched junction bases: 9. Here the CDR3 DNA reads TGTGCCAGCGGCAGGGCGGGAGGCCCCTCCTACGAGCAGTACTTC. It encodes CASGRAGGPSYEQYF.

The table lists this clonotype with a few counts. Since a much larger clone is just one base distant, this may be a read error. V is TRBV20-1 and J is TRBJ2-7; no definite D call. Per germline, CDR1 DFQATT and CDR2 SNEGSKA (reference sequence). The CDR3 spans 14 residues. DNA of the CDR3: TGCAGTGCTAGAGATCAGCTCCGTGGCTACAAGCAGTACTTC. Translated: CSARDQLRGYKQYF.

This clonotype was seen a handful of times. The V gene is TRBV27, the J gene TRBJ2-5; D is unclear. The V gene lost 6 bases and the J gene lost 2 bases, with 10 bases spanning the gap. CDR3 length: 13 residues. The germline V gene encodes CDR1 MNHEY and CDR2 SMNVEV (reference sequence). The DNA of the CDR3 is TGTGCCAGCAGAGACCGAAGACAAGAGACCCAGTACTTC. This sequence encodes CASRDRRQETQYF.

The J gene is TRBJ2-2, the V gene TRBV24-1; D ambiguous. The CDR3 is 15 amino acids. The germline V and J ends were trimmed by 2 bases and 4 bases, with 10 bases remaining between them. Germline V gene sequence: CDR1 KGHDR, CDR2 SFDVKD. CDR3 amino acids: CATSDSFRSTGELFF. DNA of the CDR3: TGTGCCACCAGTGATTCATTCCGTTCCACCGGGGAGCTGTTTTTT.

This clonotype was recorded at least ten times. In nucleotides, the CDR3 is TGTGCCAGCAGCTTAGGAGGCGGGGGGAGGCAGTTCTTC. Its translation: CASSLGGGGRQFF. The chain uses TRBV7-9 and TRBJ2-1, with TRBD2 matching 8 bases. V lost 1 base, J lost 12 bases, and 5 bases stayed unmatched. Germline V gives CDR1 SEHNR, CDR2 FQNEAQ (reference sequence). The CDR3 extends over 13 amino acids. Combining the CDR3 with reference TRBV7-9 and TRBJ2-1 gives the whole variable domain DTGVSQNPRHKITKRGQNVTFRCDPISEHNRLYWYRQTLGQGPEFLTYFQNEAQLEKSRLLSDRFSAERPKGSFSTLEIQRTEQGDSAMYLCASSLGGGGRQFFGPGTRLTVL.

This clonotype was counted only a few times. The V gene is TRBV5-5, the J gene TRBJ2-7, with a possible D match to TRBD1 (8 bases). CDR1 is SGHKS, CDR2 YYEKEE, per germline (reference sequence). V lost 0 bases and J 2 bases, leaving 12 bases between the germline ends. This CDR3 has 15 residues. CDR3 nucleotides: TGTGCCAGCAGCTTGGACAGGGGGGGACCCTACGAGCAGTACTTC. This codes for CASSLDRGGPYEQYF.

The chain combines TRBV19 with TRBJ2-3, with 8 bases identical to TRBD2. Trimming took 5 bases from V and 0 from J; bases not matched to a gene: 7. Germline V gene lookup returns CDR1 LNHDA and CDR2 SQIVND (reference sequence). CDR3 size: 16 residues. CDR3 sequence: CASSPRTSRSTDTQYF. The CDR3 DNA follows: TGTGCCAGTAGTCCCCGGACTAGCCGGAGCACAGATACGCAGTATTTT.

V and J are TRBV7-2 and TRBJ2-7; TRBD1 matches 8 bases. CDR1 and CDR2 from the germline V gene are SGHTA and FQGNSA. After removal of 4 bases from V and 5 bases from J, the junction contained 7 bases not matched to a gene. CDR3 length equals 14 residues. The CDR3 loop is CASSSGTGRDEQYF. CDR3 sequence (DNA): TGTGCCAGCAGCTCCGGGACAGGTCGGGACGAGCAGTACTTC. The full variable domain, completed using reference TRBV7-2 and TRBJ2-7, is GAGVSQSPSNKVTEKGKDVELRCDPISGHTALYWYRQSLGQGLEFLIYFQGNSAPDKSGLPSDRFSAERTGGSVSTLTIQRTQQEDSAVYLCASSSGTGRDEQYFGPGTRLTVT.

V gene TRBV20-1 combines with J gene TRBJ2-7, with 7 nucleotides matching TRBD1. Germline loops: CDR1 DFQATT, CDR2 SNEGSKA (reference sequence). This CDR3 contains 14 residues. This chain's CDR3 is CSVEEGASSYEQYF. The DNA for the CDR3 is TGCAGCGTTGAAGAGGGGGCTAGCTCCTACGAGCAGTACTTC.

The chain has TRBV20-1 and TRBJ2-7; 11 bases align to TRBD1. Per germline, CDR1 DFQATT and CDR2 SNEGSKA (reference sequence). V was clipped by 6 bases and J by 6 bases; unmatched bases: 10. The CDR3 has 14 residues. In nucleotides, the CDR3 is TGCAGTGCAGACCCCGGGACAGGGGGGGCCGAGCAGTACTTC. Translation gives CSADPGTGGAEQYF.

This clonotype was counted at least ten times. The V gene is TRBV28, the J gene TRBJ2-3; the D gene is possibly TRBD1 (5 bases). This CDR3 has 15 residues. The V gene lost 2 bases and the J gene lost 4 bases, with 13 bases spanning the gap. CDR1 is MDHEN, CDR2 SYDVKM, per germline. CDR3 bases: TGTGCCAGCAGTTTAAGGCCCAGGGTCCCAGATACGCAGTATTTT. It yields the protein CASSLRPRVPDTQYF.